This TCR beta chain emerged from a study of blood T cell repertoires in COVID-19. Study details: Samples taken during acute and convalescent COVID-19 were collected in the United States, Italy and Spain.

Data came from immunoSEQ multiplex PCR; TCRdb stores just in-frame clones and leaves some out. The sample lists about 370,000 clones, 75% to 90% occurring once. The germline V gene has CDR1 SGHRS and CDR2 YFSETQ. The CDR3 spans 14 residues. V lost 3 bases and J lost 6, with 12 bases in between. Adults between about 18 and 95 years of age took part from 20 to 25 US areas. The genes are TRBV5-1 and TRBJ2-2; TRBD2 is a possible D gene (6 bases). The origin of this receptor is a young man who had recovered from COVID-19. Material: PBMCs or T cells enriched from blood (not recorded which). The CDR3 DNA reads TGCGCCAGCAGCTCCGGGGGTGGTCCCGGGGAGCTGTTTTTT. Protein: CASSSGGGPGELFF.